This entry features one TCR beta chain sequence. The antigen remains undetermined. The data were obtained in a study of T cell responses to AZD1222 COVID-19 vaccine. Overall study findings and caveats: Two AZD1222 doses significantly raised spike-specific TCR breadth and depth over controls.

Germline V lookup: CDR1 SGHNT, CDR2 YYREEE (reference sequence). V shed 3 bases and J 6 bases; nucleotides not matched to a gene: 8. The CDR3 is 15 residues long. Using immunoSEQ multiplex PCR, the repertoire was profiled, and TCRdb retains in-frame clones only, with some absent. The table shows 150,000 to 200,000 clones, with 80% to 95% occurring only once. The genes are TRBV5-4 and TRBJ1-2, with 10 nucleotides matching TRBD1. Sequencing used peripheral blood, obtained 28 days after the second AZD1222 dose. The receptor comes from an adult who received the AZD1222 COVID-19 vaccine. CDR3 bases: TGTGCCAGCAGCTGGAAGACAGGGGGCGGCGATGGCTACACCTTC. Translating gives CASSWKTGGGDGYTF.